These T cell receptor beta chains were read from a single sample in a study of cytomegalovirus exposure and HLA in healthy donors. Profiling relied on immunoSEQ multiplex PCR, and the TCRdb table lists in-frame clones only, not all of them. The sample consists of approximately 87,000 clones, just under 85% of them appearing once. Sequencing used PBMCs. The receptors here all came from a woman in her late teens or twenties in good health and CMV-seropositive. Each CDR3 is given with its conserved first and last residue. A D gene is named only where the DNA matches it firmly. Clone size is not always given. Where it is, it says once, few, many or a class for expanded clones.

clone_size j_call d_call v_call cdr3_nt cdr3_aa
NA TRBJ2-3 NA TRBV5-1 TGCGCCAGCAGCGTGGATCGGGCGCAGTATTTT CASSVDRAQYF
NA TRBJ2-5 TRBD2 TRBV29-1 TGCGGCGCGGGAGAAGAGACCCAGTACTTC CGAGEETQYF
NA TRBJ1-2 NA TRBV5-6 TGTGCCAGCAGCTTCCCGGGACTGGGGAACTATGGCTACACCTTC CASSFPGLGNYGYTF
once TRBJ2-1 TRBD1 TRBV9 TGTGCCAGCAGCGTAGGCAGGGACAGGTACAATGAGCAGTTCTTC CASSVGRDRYNEQFF
NA TRBJ2-5 NA TRBV25-1 TGTGCCAGCAGTGAAATAGGAGTTGGGGGAGGCGGTGAGACCCAGTACTTC CASSEIGVGGGGETQYF
few TRBJ2-5 NA TRBV5-6 TGTGCCAGCAGCTTGGCTACTCAGACCCAGTACTTC CASSLATQTQYF
NA TRBJ1-1 NA TRBV9 TGTGCCAGCAGCGTAAATGGGGCAGAAGCTTTCTTT CASSVNGAEAFF
NA TRBJ1-2 NA TRBV19 TGTGCCAGCCTATTACAGGGTGGGCTTAACTATGGCTACACCTTC CASLLQGGLNYGYTF
NA TRBJ2-1 TRBD2 TRBV27 TGTGCCAGCAGTTTAGTTGAGCTAGCGGGAGCCGGTGAGCAGTTCTTC CASSLVELAGAGEQFF
NA TRBJ2-3 TRBD2 TRBV13 TGTGCCAGCAGCTCAAGGACTAGCGGGAGGGTGGCAGATACGCAGTATTTT CASSSRTSGRVADTQYF
NA TRBJ2-7 NA TRBV7-6 TGTGCCAGCAGCTCGGCCGTTTCGACTACCTACGAGCAGTACTTC CASSSAVSTTYEQYF
NA TRBJ2-2 TRBD2 TRBV4-1 TGCGTCAGCAGCCGTGGACTAGCTGATAGCGGGGAGCTGTTTTTT CVSSRGLADSGELFF
NA TRBJ2-7 TRBD2 TRBV29-1 TGCAGCGTTGAGGCTAGCGGGAGGCCCGGGGGGGTTGACGAGCAGTACTTC CSVEASGRPGGVDEQYF
NA TRBJ1-1 NA TRBV9 TGTGCCAGCAGCGTAGGAGACAGGAACACTGAAGCTTTCTTT CASSVGDRNTEAFF
NA TRBJ2-7 NA TRBV6-5 TGTGCCAGCAGTTACTCGGGCAGGTTTTCCTACGAGCAGTACTTC CASSYSGRFSYEQYF
NA TRBJ2-1 TRBD2 TRBV5-1 TGCGCCAGCAGCTTGACTAGCGGGGGGTACAATGAGCAGTTCTTC CASSLTSGGYNEQFF
NA TRBJ2-7 TRBD1 TRBV5-1 TGCGCCAGCAGCTTCCGACAGGGGGTTGAGCAGTACTTC CASSFRQGVEQYF
NA TRBJ1-6 NA TRBV27 TGTGCCAGCAGCCCGGCATGGGGGGGTACCCTCCACTTT CASSPAWGGTLHF
NA TRBJ2-1 TRBD2 TRBV29-1 TGCAGCGCGATGACAGGGATGGGACTAGCGGGCTTTTCCCCCAATGAGCAGTTCTTC CSAMTGMGLAGFSPNEQFF
NA TRBJ1-2 TRBD1 TRBV7-9 TGTGCCAGCAGCTCACAGGGGATCTCTAACTATGGCTACACCTTC CASSSQGISNYGYTF